This T cell receptor beta chain was profiled in a study of early T cells in non-severe SARS-CoV-2 infection. Study-wide context: Sequencing targeted bulk RNA from unsorted whole blood, leaving chains unpaired.

The CDR3 consists of 14 residues. V dropped 7 bases and J dropped 8 bases, with 20 bases sitting between them. Germline assignment: CDR1 MNHNY and CDR2 SVGAGI (reference sequence). Unique molecular identifier tags were affixed to discrete cDNA molecules. TCRdb redid the calling of the 5' RACE reads with MiXCR, one entry per CDR3 protein. The repertoire holds tens of thousands of distinct CDR3 sequences, with roughly a tenth as singletons. The TCR sequence derives from an adult who was a healthcare worker with PCR-confirmed SARS-CoV-2 infection or an uninfected control (not recorded which). J is TRBJ1-2 and V is TRBV6-6; D might be TRBD1 (6 bases). The sequencing input was whole blood. In DNA, the CDR3 is TGTGCCAGCACCAAAGGAGGGGGAGCGGAAGGCTACACCTTC. As protein: CASTKGGGAEGYTF.